The 27 T cell receptor beta chains given below trace back to one sample, sequenced in a study of blood T cell repertoires in COVID-19. Sequencing used immunoSEQ multiplex PCR; TCRdb keeps in-frame clones, though not all of them. This table holds around 180,000 clones, approximately 77% found once. Sample: peripheral blood. The origin of the receptors is a woman of 80 years or more with active or convalescent COVID-19.

The V and J genes are TRBV19 and TRBJ1-6; TRBD1 aligns across 7 bases. Germline V gene data show CDR1 as LNHDA and CDR2 as SQIVND (reference sequence). CDR3 size: 14 residues. With V trimmed by 6 bases and J by 6 bases, 5 bases remained unmatched. CDR3 amino acids: CASRSGTANSPLHF. The CDR3 nucleotides read TGTGCCAGTAGGTCCGGGACAGCTAATTCACCCCTCCACTTT.

The chain uses TRBV9 and TRBJ2-7, with D possibly being TRBD2 (5 bases). Germline-derived CDR1 and CDR2 are SGDLS and YYNGEE. Trimming removed 2 bases from V and 6 bases from J, with 15 bases in between. This CDR3 spans 14 amino acids. CDR3 sequence (DNA): TGTGCCAGCAGCGTCCTGACCACAGCGGCCGAGCAGTACTTC. This gives the protein CASSVLTTAAEQYF. Together with reference TRBV9 and TRBJ2-7, the CDR3 gives the full variable domain: DSGVTQTPKHLITATGQRVTLRCSPRSGDLSVYWYQQSLDQGLQFLIQYYNGEERAKGNILERFSAQQFPDLHSELNLSSLELGDSALYFCASSVLTTAAEQYFGPGTRLTVT.

This clone was picked up a small number of times. This sequence joins TRBV27 and TRBJ1-2; 8 nucleotides agree with TRBD1. This CDR3 has 14 residues. V lost 5 bases and J lost 5; bases outside the gene matches: 7. Germline CDR1 is MNHEY and CDR2 is SMNVEV (reference sequence). CDR3 sequence: CASSPTGQAYGYTF. CDR3 sequence (DNA): TGTGCCAGCAGTCCAACGGGACAGGCATATGGCTACACCTTC.

The chain joins TRBV18 to TRBJ2-3; 9 bases fit TRBD2. This CDR3 has 17 amino acids. The germline CDR1 and CDR2 sequences are KGHSH and LQKENI. Germline trimming cut 2 bases from V and 2 bases from J; bases unmatched to any gene: 8. CDR3 residues: CASSPTRTSDITDTQYF. The CDR3 DNA reads as TGTGCCAGCTCACCAACCCGGACTAGCGACATCACAGATACGCAGTATTTT. The whole variable domain, filled in from reference TRBV18 and TRBJ2-3, reads NAGVMQNPRHLVRRRGQEARLRCSPMKGHSHVYWYRQLPEEGLKFMVYLQKENIIDESGMPKERFSAEFPKEGPSILRIQQVVRGDSAAYFCASSPTRTSDITDTQYFGPGTRLTVL.

The chain combines TRBV28 with TRBJ1-1, with D maybe TRBD1 (5 bases). V was shortened by 2 bases and J by 5 bases, with 12 bases between the two germline ends. CDR1 is MDHEN and CDR2 is SYDVKM in the germline V gene. CDR3 length: 14 amino acids. CDR3 amino acids: CASSLVGQGTEAFF. The CDR3 DNA follows: TGTGCCAGCAGTTTAGTCGGGCAGGGAACTGAAGCTTTCTTT.

The CDR3 DNA is TGTGCCAGTAGAACCGGGACTAGTAGAACCGGGGAGCTGTTTTTT. Residues: CASRTGTSRTGELFF. This chain uses TRBV19 with TRBJ2-2, with 8 nucleotides matching TRBD2. The CDR3 consists of 15 residues. The V and J ends lost 6 bases and 5 bases, in that order; junction bases with no gene match: 8. Per the germline V gene, CDR1 is LNHDA and CDR2 is SQIVND (reference sequence).

The DNA for the CDR3 is TGTGCCAGCAGCTTAAGTGGGACAGAGAACACTGAAGCTTTCTTT. It encodes CASSLSGTENTEAFF. The rearrangement uses TRBV7-3 and TRBJ1-1; 7 bases map to TRBD1. CDR3 length equals 15 residues. V trimming: 1 base; J trimming: 1 base; junction bases outside the gene matches: 3. Looked up from germline, CDR1 is SGHTA and CDR2 is FQGTGA.

This clone was observed once. V and J are TRBV5-1 and TRBJ1-5; TRBD1 is a possible D gene (6 bases). The CDR3 sequence is 15 residues long. Germline lookup yields CDR1 SGHRS and CDR2 YFSETQ. Trimming pared 4 bases from V and 8 bases from J, leaving 19 bases between. CDR3 loop: CASSPQGGLTEPQHF. Here the CDR3 DNA reads TGCGCCAGCAGCCCACAGGGCGGGTTGACGGAGCCCCAGCATTTT.

This chain joins TRBV2 and TRBJ2-1, with 7 positions matching TRBD2. This CDR3 contains 13 residues. The germline gives CDR1 SNHLY, CDR2 FYNNEI. The V and J ends lost 3 bases and 7 bases, in that order; junction bases with no gene match: 3. The CDR3 DNA reads TGTGCCAGCAGTGACCAGGGAGGGAATGAGCAGTTCTTC. Protein: CASSDQGGNEQFF. Full variable domain (rest looked up from reference TRBV2 and TRBJ2-1): EPEVTQTPSHQVTQMGQEVILRCVPISNHLYFYWYRQILGQKVEFLVSFYNNEISEKSEIFDDQFSVERPDGSNFTLKIRSTKLEDSAMYFCASSDQGGNEQFFGPGTRLTVL.

This chain links TRBV5-8 with TRBJ2-1, with 9 bases identical to TRBD2. Germline V gene lookup returns CDR1 SGHTS and CDR2 YDEGEE. After removal of 4 bases from V and 8 bases from J, the junction contained 16 bases not matched to a gene. The CDR3 runs to 17 residues. CDR3 sequence (DNA): TGTGCCAGCAGCCTCCACCGGGGACTAGCTTCTGTCGATGAGCAGTTCTTC. Its translation is CASSLHRGLASVDEQFF.

The rearrangement links TRBV5-4 to TRBJ1-1, with 7 nucleotides matching TRBD1. CDR1 is SGHNT and CDR2 is YYREEE in the germline V gene (reference sequence). The CDR3 has 14 residues. Trimming took 0 bases from V and 4 from J; bases not matched to a gene: 3. The DNA for the CDR3 is TGTGCCAGCAGCTTGGATCCAGGGGGCACTGAAGCTTTCTTT. This translates into CASSLDPGGTEAFF.

The CDR3 nucleotides read TGTGCCAGCAGCAATAATCAGGGTAACTATGGCTACACCTTC. It yields the protein CASSNNQGNYGYTF. The rearrangement joins TRBV3-1 (or the pseudogene TRBV3-2) to TRBJ1-2, with D possibly matching TRBD1 (5 bases). The CDR3 is 14 residues long. Germline CDR1 is LGHDT and CDR2 is YNNKEL (reference sequence). Trimming shortened V by 5 bases and J by 1 base, and 11 bases separated the two germline ends.

This clone was picked up one time. The chain is built from TRBV28 and TRBJ1-5; weak D call: TRBD1 (6 bases). Trimming removed 2 bases at V and 11 bases at J, with 19 bases between. The CDR3 contains 15 residues. The germline gives CDR1 MDHEN, CDR2 SYDVKM. CDR3 sequence: CASSLGRGDLGSQHF. CDR3 sequence (DNA): TGTGCCAGCAGTTTAGGCAGGGGAGATCTGGGTTCCCAGCATTTT.

The chain joins TRBV19 to TRBJ1-1, with D possibly TRBD1 on 6 matching bases. V lost 7 bases and J 4 bases, leaving 19 bases between the germline ends. The V gene's germline CDR1 is LNHDA and CDR2 SQIVND (reference sequence). The CDR3 length is 15 residues. CDR3 nucleotides: TGTGCCAGTATTCGAAAGCCGGGACATGGCACTGAAGCTTTCTTT. This encodes CASIRKPGHGTEAFF.

The chain has TRBV7-3 and TRBJ2-3; a possible D gene is TRBD1 (6 bases). The CDR3 is made up of 15 amino acids. Germline loops: CDR1 SGHTA, CDR2 FQGTGA. V gave up 5 bases and J gave up 1 base, with 13 bases separating them. Here the CDR3 reads CASSPSGDRTDTQYF. Written as DNA, the CDR3 is TGTGCCAGCAGCCCCTCAGGGGACCGCACAGATACGCAGTATTTT.

V and J are TRBV28 and TRBJ1-2; no reliable D call. Trimming stripped 3 bases from V and 5 bases from J, with 4 bases between. CDR3 length: 11 residues. In germline, CDR1 is MDHEN, CDR2 SYDVKM. For the CDR3, the DNA is TGTGCCAGCAGTTTCGCGTATGGCTACACCTTC. This gives the protein CASSFAYGYTF.

CDR3 protein: CASSLNPTGNTEAFF. For the CDR3, the DNA is TGTGCCAGCAGCTTAAATCCGACAGGGAACACTGAAGCTTTCTTT. This chain uses TRBV11-2 with TRBJ1-1; possible D gene TRBD1, 6 bases. Germline lookup yields CDR1 SGHAT and CDR2 FQNNGV. Trimming pared 2 bases from V and 1 base from J, leaving 11 bases between. This CDR3 has 15 residues.

This chain links TRBV2 with TRBJ2-6; 7 positions match TRBD2. The ends lost 7 bases at V and 0 bases at J; junction bases unmatched: 12. CDR1 is SNHLY, CDR2 FYNNEI, per germline. The CDR3 runs 18 residues. The CDR3 region is CASTGGRQTFSGANVLTF. The CDR3 region has the DNA TGTGCCAGCACCGGGGGGAGACAGACATTCTCTGGGGCCAACGTCCTGACTTTC.

The chain employs TRBV7-8 and TRBJ1-6; D is unclear. V was cut by 5 bases and J by 8 bases, with 10 bases left in between. Germline V gene data show CDR1 as SGHVS and CDR2 as FQNEAQ. The CDR3 totals 13 residues. CDR3 in amino acids: CASSRPGDSPLHF. In DNA form, the CDR3 reads TGTGCCAGCAGCCGCCCCGGGGATTCACCCCTCCACTTT. The full variable domain, in which reference TRBV7-8 and TRBJ1-6 provide the parts outside the CDR3, is GAGVSQSPRYKVAKRGQDVALRCDPISGHVSLFWYQQALGQGPEFLTYFQNEAQLDKSGLPSDRFFAERPEGSVSTLKIQRTQQEDSAVYLCASSRPGDSPLHFGNGTRLTVT.

The rearrangement links TRBV5-1 to TRBJ1-4, with a tentative D call TRBD1 (6 bases). The CDR3 totals 17 residues. Germline-derived CDR1 and CDR2 are SGHRS and YFSETQ. Trimming left V 4 bases short and J 2 bases short, with 18 bases between. Written as DNA, the CDR3 is TGCGCCAGCAGCCCTGGGGGCAATCTGGGGACTAATGAAAAACTGTTTTTT. Protein product: CASSPGGNLGTNEKLFF. Looking up the rest from reference TRBV5-1 and TRBJ1-4 gives the full variable domain: KAGVTQTPRYLIKTRGQQVTLSCSPISGHRSVSWYQQTPGQGLQFLFEYFSETQRNKGNFPGRFSGRQFSNSRSEMNVSTLELGDSALYLCASSPGGNLGTNEKLFFGSGTQLSVL.

The V call is TRBV5-1, the J call TRBJ2-3; D may be TRBD2 (6 bases). The CDR3 covers 17 residues. The V end lost 0 bases, the J end lost 6 bases, and 20 bases lay between the germline ends. Germline lookup yields CDR1 SGHRS and CDR2 YFSETQ. The CDR3 is CASSLEATYGRSDTQYF. The CDR3, as DNA: TGCGCCAGCAGCTTGGAGGCGACTTATGGGAGGTCGGATACGCAGTATTTT.

J is TRBJ2-1 and V is TRBV2, with TRBD1 as a possible D gene (6 bases). The ends were cut back, 4 bases at V and 3 bases at J, with 16 bases in the middle. The germline V gene encodes CDR1 SNHLY and CDR2 FYNNEI. This CDR3 has 16 residues. CDR3 in DNA: TGTGCCAGCAGTGGGGGGCCGGAGTCAAGCTACAATGAGCAGTTCTTC. This gives the protein CASSGGPESSYNEQFF.

This rearrangement joins TRBV12-3 or TRBV12-4 to TRBJ1-1, with D hard to call. The CDR3 has 13 amino acids. With 8 bases removed from V and 1 base from J, the gap between germline ends came to 11 bases. The CDR3, as DNA: TGTGCCAGCCTCCCGACGGGGAACACTGAAGCTTTCTTT. It encodes CASLPTGNTEAFF.

The chain joins TRBV5-1 to TRBJ1-1; D is undetermined. Trimming left V 6 bases short and J 0 bases short, with 12 bases between. The CDR3 runs to 14 residues. Germline loops: CDR1 SGHRS, CDR2 YFSETQ. The CDR3 DNA sequence: TGCGCCAGCACCCACGGGCGGGTGAACACTGAAGCTTTCTTT. Translation: CASTHGRVNTEAFF.

This chain connects TRBV15 to TRBJ1-2; a weak D match, TRBD1 (5 bases). Germline CDR1 LNHNV, CDR2 YYDKDF (reference sequence). This CDR3 region has 13 residues. Between the trimmed V and J ends, which lost 5 bases and 2 bases, there was a span of 9 bases. The CDR3 region is CATSRGGNYGYTF. In nucleotides, the CDR3 is TGTGCCACCAGCCGGGGGGGGAACTATGGCTACACCTTC.

The chain carries TRBV18 and TRBJ2-2; 7 bases line up with TRBD2. Germline V gives CDR1 KGHSH, CDR2 LQKENI. The V gene end was trimmed by 0 bases and the J gene end by 2 bases; junction bases not matched to a gene: 6. The CDR3 is 17 residues long. The chain's CDR3 is CASSPPIAGVNTGELFF. CDR3 bases: TGTGCCAGCTCACCACCGATTGCGGGAGTAAACACCGGGGAGCTGTTTTTT.

Regarding this clone: A junction boundary mismatches the germline segment, possibly from a read error. The chain is built from TRBV2 and TRBJ2-1, with 7 bases fitting TRBD1. Germline CDR1 and CDR2: SNHLY and FYNNEI. The CDR3 is made up of 15 amino acids. As DNA, the CDR3 is TGTGCCAGCAGGGAAGACAGGGCGACCTACAATGAGCAGTTCTTC. Translation: CASREDRATYNEQFF. Full variable domain (remainder filled in from reference TRBV2 and TRBJ2-1): EPEVTQTPSHQVTQMGQEVILRCVPISNHLYFYWYRQILGQKVEFLVSFYNNEISEKSEIFDDQFSVERPDGSNFTLKIRSTKLEDSAMYFCASREDRATYNEQFFGPGTRLTVL.